This TCR beta chain was observed in a study of cytomegalovirus exposure and HLA in healthy donors. Study-level findings and limits: A prior analysis recorded that most TCR beta V segments were productive about 90% or about 30% of the time. Further analysis, carried out later, found HLA-associated TCR beta chains more clonally expanded than equally common other chains. High sensitivity and specificity were reportedly achieved when the classifier diagnosed cytomegalovirus status.

Concerning this clone itself: Antigen: not known.

All donors participated as healthy donors of bone marrow. The primer mix had 60 Vbeta and 13 Jbeta primers. Clones were sequenced by immunoSEQ multiplex PCR, and TCRdb holds only the in-frame ones, with some missing. This sample has over 90,000 clones, with approximately 75% found just once. Germline V lookup: CDR1 MNHEY, CDR2 SMNVEV (reference sequence). V was cut by 3 bases and J by 7 bases, with 10 bases left in between. CDR3 length equals 13 residues. Material: PBMCs. This receptor was identified in a woman in her seventies in good health and CMV-seropositive. The chain employs TRBV27 and TRBJ1-5, with D unresolved. In DNA form, the CDR3 reads TGTGCCAGCAGTTTCCGGGAGACGCAGCCCCAGCATTTT. Translation gives CASSFRETQPQHF.